The 21 T cell receptor beta chains below were found in one sample sequenced in a study of Ad26.COV2.S vaccination and SARS-CoV-2 variants (dated by TCRdb to the early 2020s). Explained via the paper, the treatment or condition label denotes: 19 received Ad26.COV2.S at low or high dose, single or two shots; about five received placebo; per-sample allocation not given. For vaccine and placebo recipients, the sequenced repertoires came from samples collected on day 63 after the first injection. Receptor amplification or capture employed the immunoSEQ multiplex PCR assay. The source is immuneACCESS, and TCRdb retained only in-frame sequences with V and J called. Part of the clones is not carried over; for the studies checked, unresolved V genes explain less than half of this, and the remainder is unexplained. This sample gives a few hundred thousand clones in total; 70% to 90% of them show up just once. Approximately 4% of the sample rests with the top ten.

The source was peripheral blood, collected in a trial of Ad26.COV2.S vaccine versus placebo. All receptors come from a person aged 18-65 years who received the Ad26.COV2.S COVID-19 vaccine or a placebo.

This sequence joins TRBV6-4 and TRBJ2-1; D remains unclear. The CDR3 consists of 16 residues. Germline loops: CDR1 MRHNA, CDR2 SNTAGT. Trimming removed 2 bases from V and 4 bases from J, with 15 bases in between. The CDR3 is CASSDPPDLGYNEQFF. As DNA, the CDR3 is TGTGCCAGCAGTGACCCGCCGGATCTGGGTTACAATGAGCAGTTCTTC.

V and J are TRBV11-2 and TRBJ2-5, with 8 bases aligning to TRBD2. This CDR3 is 18 amino acids long. CDR1 SGHAT and CDR2 FQNNGV come from the germline V gene. V gave up 5 bases and J gave up 4 bases; unmatched junction bases: 18. DNA for the CDR3: TGTGCCAGCAGCCCCGGCGGGGGGCCCCTCAGGGTCAGAGAGACCCAGTACTTC. Translation: CASSPGGGPLRVRETQYF.

V and J are TRBV18 and TRBJ2-5; D is unresolved. The CDR3 sequence is 14 residues long. Germline V gene sequence: CDR1 KGHSH, CDR2 LQKENI. Deletions cut 0 bases from V and 0 bases from J, with 5 bases between. Here the CDR3 reads CASSPPGNQETQYF. CDR3 DNA sequence: TGTGCCAGCTCACCACCTGGGAACCAAGAGACCCAGTACTTC.

This sequence joins TRBV6-5 and TRBJ2-3, with a possible D match to TRBD1 (5 bases). The CDR3 is 15 residues long. The germline CDR1 and CDR2 sequences are MNHEY and SVGAGI. The V and J ends lost 3 bases and 2 bases respectively, with 12 bases between them. This chain's CDR3 is CASSYRQYSTDTQYF. The CDR3 bases are TGTGCCAGCAGTTATCGACAGTATTCCACAGATACGCAGTATTTT.

The chain joins TRBV19 to TRBJ2-7; TRBD1 might be the D (5 bases). This CDR3 has 12 residues. CDR1 LNHDA and CDR2 SQIVND come from the germline V gene (reference sequence). Trimming stripped 8 bases from V and 3 bases from J, with 11 bases between. CDR3: CASGQGRYEQYF. CDR3 nucleotides: TGTGCCAGTGGTCAGGGCCGCTACGAGCAGTACTTC.

J is TRBJ1-2 and V is TRBV7-9; 7 nucleotides line up with TRBD1. Germline V CDR1 and CDR2: SEHNR, FQNEAQ (reference sequence). Unmatched junction bases numbered 4, after V lost 1 base and J lost 8 bases. The CDR3 totals 13 residues. The CDR3 bases are TGTGCCAGCAGCTTAGGAGGGGGCAGGGGCTACACCTTC. This gives the protein CASSLGGGRGYTF.

This clone appeared a single time. The gene calls are TRBV19 and TRBJ1-2, with D uncertain. Germline loops: CDR1 LNHDA, CDR2 SQIVND (reference sequence). CDR3 length: 14 residues. Deletions cut 3 bases from V and 3 bases from J, with 11 bases between. The CDR3 nucleotides read TGTGCCAGTAGTATGGTTTCGGATTACTATGGCTACACCTTC. Encoded protein: CASSMVSDYYGYTF.

The V gene is TRBV6-2 or TRBV6-3, the J gene TRBJ1-2; a possible D gene is TRBD1 (5 bases). CDR1 and CDR2 from the germline V gene are MNHEY and SVGEGT. The CDR3 has 15 residues. The V end lost 4 bases, the J end lost 2 bases, and 14 bases lay between the germline ends. For the CDR3, the DNA is TGTGCCAGCAGTTCGCCCCAGGGAACCAACTATGGCTACACCTTC. Its protein product is CASSSPQGTNYGYTF.

The rearrangement links TRBV6-6 to TRBJ2-5, with 7 bases identical to TRBD2. This CDR3 region has 15 residues. From germline, CDR1 is MNHNY and CDR2 SVGAGI (reference sequence). The trim removed 6 bases at V and 5 bases at J, leaving 12 bases unmatched. In nucleotides, the CDR3 is TGTGCCAGCAGCCTTCTCGGGGGGTCTGGGGAGACCCAGTACTTC. This gives the protein CASSLLGGSGETQYF.

Details on this clone: The sample contains more than one DNA sequence encoding this CDR3. Here the CDR3 DNA reads TGTGCCAGCAGCTTAGTTAGCAATCAGCCCCAGCATTTT. It encodes CASSLVSNQPQHF. The gene calls are TRBV7-2 and TRBJ1-5; D is undetermined. The CDR3 sequence is 13 residues long. Trimming took 1 base from V and 0 from J, leaving 1 base between them. The germline V gene encodes CDR1 SGHTA and CDR2 FQGNSA.

This chain joins TRBV19 and TRBJ2-3; a possible D gene is TRBD1 (6 bases). Trimming removed 3 bases at V and 2 bases at J, with 9 bases between. Germline V CDR1 and CDR2: LNHDA, SQIVND (reference sequence). This CDR3 region has 14 residues. CDR3 nucleotides: TGTGCCAGTAGTATGGACAGTCTCACAGATACGCAGTATTTT. Its translation: CASSMDSLTDTQYF.

The gene calls are TRBV2 and TRBJ1-4; D is unresolved. CDR3 length: 17 residues. Germline V lookup: CDR1 SNHLY, CDR2 FYNNEI. V dropped 7 bases and J dropped 1 base, with 19 bases sitting between them. The CDR3 loop is CASNTLHTVRTNEKLFF. The DNA of the CDR3 is TGTGCCAGCAACACATTACATACGGTGCGAACTAATGAAAAACTGTTTTTT.

This clone appeared once. The chain carries TRBV5-6 and TRBJ1-2; no reliable D call. From germline, CDR1 is SGHDT and CDR2 YYEEEE. Trimming removed 4 bases at V and 2 bases at J, with 3 bases between. The CDR3 runs to 11 residues. In DNA form, the CDR3 reads TGTGCCAGCAGCGTGAACTATGGCTACACCTTC. Residues: CASSVNYGYTF.

The chain recombines TRBV9 with TRBJ1-3, with TRBD1 matching 7 bases. CDR1 and CDR2 from the germline V gene are SGDLS and YYNGEE. The CDR3 extends over 16 amino acids. Losses at the gene ends were 3 bases for V and 2 bases for J; bases not matched to a gene: 8. CDR3 loop: CASSAPGQAPGNTIYF. DNA of the CDR3: TGTGCCAGCAGCGCCCCCGGACAGGCACCTGGAAACACCATATATTTT.

The rearrangement joins TRBV7-2 to TRBJ2-2; D is ambiguous. V lost 0 bases, J lost 5 bases, and 10 bases lay in between. CDR1 and CDR2 from the germline V gene are SGHTA and FQGNSA. The CDR3 loop spans 15 amino acids. Here the CDR3 DNA reads TGTGCCAGCAGCTTAGCGGTTCTTTTGACCGGGGAGCTGTTTTTT. It encodes CASSLAVLLTGELFF.

The chain joins TRBV20-1 to TRBJ2-7, with 8 positions matching TRBD2. The CDR3 sequence is 14 residues long. V gave up 3 bases and J gave up 4 bases; unmatched junction bases: 8. Germline values: CDR1 DFQATT, CDR2 SNEGSKA (reference sequence). The CDR3 DNA sequence: TGCAGTGCTAGTTGGTCGGGGGGGCTTTACGAGCAGTACTTC. It codes for CSASWSGGLYEQYF.

The chain employs TRBV15 and TRBJ2-3, with TRBD2 identical over 11 bases. Unmatched junction bases numbered 4, after V lost 0 bases and J lost 8 bases. Germline CDR1 LNHNV, CDR2 YYDKDF (reference sequence). The CDR3 spans 15 residues. The CDR3 nucleotides are TGTGCCACCAGCAGAGATCTAGCGGGGGGCAGTACGCAGTATTTT. This gives the protein CATSRDLAGGSTQYF.

As for this clone: Within the sample, other DNA sequences also encode this same CDR3. The chain carries TRBV7-9 and TRBJ2-7; 9 nucleotides match TRBD1. Unmatched junction bases numbered 2, after V lost 2 bases and J lost 3 bases. CDR1 SEHNR and CDR2 FQNEAQ come from the germline V gene (reference sequence). CDR3 length equals 14 residues. Written as DNA, the CDR3 is TGTGCCAGCAGCTTACCGGGACAGGGCTACGAGCAGTACTTC. Its translation: CASSLPGQGYEQYF.

J is TRBJ2-3 and V is TRBV28, with D possibly being TRBD2 (5 bases). The CDR3 extends over 13 amino acids. The V gene lost 10 bases and the J gene lost 6 bases, with 17 bases spanning the gap. Germline CDR1 is MDHEN and CDR2 is SYDVKM. The CDR3 coding sequence is TGTGCCACCGGACTTAGGGCGCCGGATACGCAGTATTTT. Protein product: CATGLRAPDTQYF.

The CDR3 DNA is TGTGCCACCAGCAGAGAGCGGGACAGTGGATACAATGAGCAGTTCTTC. It yields the protein CATSRERDSGYNEQFF. V is TRBV15 and J is TRBJ2-1; D might be TRBD1 (7 bases). CDR3 length equals 16 residues. The germline gives CDR1 LNHNV, CDR2 YYDKDF (reference sequence). The ends were cut back, 0 bases at V and 4 bases at J, with 13 bases in the middle.

The gene calls are TRBV12-5 and TRBJ2-1, with TRBD1 as a possible D gene (6 bases). Per germline, CDR1 LGHNT and CDR2 FRNRAP. V was cut by 0 bases and J by 0 bases, with 15 bases left in between. The CDR3 covers 18 residues. CDR3 sequence (DNA): TGTGCTAGTGGTTTGGTACTCACCGACAGGAGCTCCTACAATGAGCAGTTCTTC. It specifies CASGLVLTDRSSYNEQFF.